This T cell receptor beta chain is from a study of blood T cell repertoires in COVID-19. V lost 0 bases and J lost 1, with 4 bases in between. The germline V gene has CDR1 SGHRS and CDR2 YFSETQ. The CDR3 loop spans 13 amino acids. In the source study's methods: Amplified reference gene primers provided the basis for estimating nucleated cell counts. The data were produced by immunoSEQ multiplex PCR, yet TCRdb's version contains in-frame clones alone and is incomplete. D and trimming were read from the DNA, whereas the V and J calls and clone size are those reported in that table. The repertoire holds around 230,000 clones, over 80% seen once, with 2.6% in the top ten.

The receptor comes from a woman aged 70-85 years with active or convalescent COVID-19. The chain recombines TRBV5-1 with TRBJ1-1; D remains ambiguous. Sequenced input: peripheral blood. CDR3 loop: CASSLDKNTEAFF. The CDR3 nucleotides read TGCGCCAGCAGCTTGGACAAGAACACTGAAGCTTTCTTT.